The 7 T cell receptor beta chains below all came from one sample that was sequenced in a study of cytomegalovirus exposure and HLA in healthy donors. The protocol was immunoSEQ multiplex PCR, while the TCRdb copy is restricted to in-frame clones and leaves out a portion. The sample shows fewer than 60,000 clones, nearly 90% of them seen only once. Sequencing was done on a sample of PBMCs. The receptors here all came from a woman aged 18 to 35 in good health and CMV-seronegative.

The chain links TRBV30 to TRBJ2-1; possible D gene TRBD2, 5 bases. The CDR3 sequence is 21 residues long. V shed 0 bases and J shed 2 bases, with 29 bases lying between them. Germline V lookup: CDR1 GTSNPN, CDR2 SVGIG (reference sequence). The CDR3 loop reads CAWSVRRSRLATPNAYNEQFF. In DNA form, the CDR3 reads TGTGCCTGGAGTGTACGTCGAAGTCGCCTAGCCACCCCGAACGCCTACAATGAGCAGTTCTTC.

This rearrangement joins TRBV19 to TRBJ2-7; 11 positions agree with TRBD1. The V gene's germline CDR1 is LNHDA and CDR2 SQIVND (reference sequence). The CDR3 contains 15 residues. V lost 6 bases, J lost 1 base, and 5 bases stayed unmatched. Here the CDR3 reads CASRPGQGVSYEQYF. The CDR3 DNA follows: TGTGCCAGTAGACCGGGACAGGGGGTTTCCTACGAGCAGTACTTC.

V is TRBV7-8 and J is TRBJ2-1, with D maybe TRBD2 (6 bases). CDR3 length equals 14 residues. CDR1 is SGHVS, CDR2 FQNEAQ, per germline. Trimming took 7 bases from V and 3 from J, leaving 13 bases between them. CDR3 region: CASMRRGLYNEQFF. CDR3 nucleotide sequence: TGTGCCAGCATGCGGCGGGGTCTCTACAATGAGCAGTTCTTC.

The chain carries TRBV7-9 and TRBJ2-5, with D perhaps matching TRBD1 (5 bases). V was shortened by 5 bases and J by 6 bases, with 16 bases between the two germline ends. CDR3 length equals 14 residues. CDR1 is SEHNR, CDR2 FQNEAQ, per germline (reference sequence). CDR3 sequence: CASSARAAGQTQYF. The DNA of the CDR3 is TGTGCCAGCAGCGCCAGGGCAGCCGGCCAGACCCAGTACTTC.

The chain is built from TRBV19 and TRBJ2-1, with 9 nucleotides matching TRBD2. CDR3 length: 15 residues. Germline CDR1 and CDR2: LNHDA and SQIVND (reference sequence). V lost 3 bases and J lost 5; bases outside the gene matches: 5. The CDR3 is CASSILTSGDNEQFF. The CDR3 nucleotides read TGTGCCAGTAGTATCTTGACTAGCGGTGACAATGAGCAGTTCTTC.

J is TRBJ2-1 and V is TRBV27; 8 bases fit TRBD2. Germline CDR1 is MNHEY and CDR2 is SMNVEV (reference sequence). The V and J ends lost 6 bases and 4 bases, in that order; junction bases with no gene match: 8. The CDR3 loop spans 15 amino acids. CDR3 nucleotides: TGTGCCAGCAGACAGCGGGGGAGCAGTTACAATGAGCAGTTCTTC. Protein sequence: CASRQRGSSYNEQFF.

The rearrangement links TRBV28 to TRBJ1-4; 9 bases fit TRBD1. J was trimmed by 4 bases and V by 6 bases; bases with no gene match: 9. CDR3 length: 16 residues. CDR1 is MDHEN, CDR2 SYDVKM, per germline. CDR3 in amino acids: CASRTGTGFGNEKLFF. For the CDR3, the DNA is TGTGCCAGCAGGACCGGGACAGGGTTTGGTAATGAAAAACTGTTTTTT.